This T cell receptor beta chain stems from a study of cytomegalovirus exposure and HLA in healthy donors (dated by TCRdb to 2016 to 2017). With regard to the full study: An earlier analysis of roughly 500 of the donors reported 276 Gb of sequence data and 95 million to 140 million unique TCR beta sequences obtained from around 180 million T cells. Alongside the repertoire data, information on donor age, sex, ethnicity and CMV serostatus was compiled. Roughly 300 gigabases of sequencing data and some 85 million unique TCR sequences were included in an early release covering several hundred HLA-typed donors. To study patterns of TCR occurrence, a later analysis re-analyzed previously published TCR beta repertoires from more than 550 donors and added high-resolution HLA genotyping. The study combined high-throughput TCR immunosequencing, statistical association of individual TCRs with disease status, and machine learning to predict cytomegalovirus infection status. Typing coverage varied by locus: about 629-640 donors for A, B, C, DRB1 and DQB1; more than 500 for DQA1; about 570 for DPA1; approximately 490 for DPB1. HLA typing covered class I and class II loci at four-digit resolution. Across approximately 400 genotyped donors of the cohort, an average of about 240,000 unique TCR beta nucleotide sequences per donor were sequenced, and approximately 17% of those sequences were non-productive. The T cell repertoires of some 670 subjects were profiled by immunosequencing and related to cytomegalovirus serostatus. In an earlier analysis of a few hundred of the donors, high-throughput TCR beta sequencing was used to judge whether each TCR beta V gene segment behaved as functional or pseudogenic. The aim of the study was to test whether cataloging public T cell receptors could identify signatures of past pathogen exposure. Rather than drawing on any new phenotypic data, the later analysis identified candidate immune exposures from TCR beta sequences and the way those sequences occurred across donors. Besides the first cohort of roughly 660 subjects, a separate validation cohort made up of 120 different subjects was used. Genome-wide SNP genotypes for about 65% of the roughly 670 donors were used in a later genetic analysis, which treated that subset as a discovery cohort. Of the 398 genotyped donors, about 80% fell in the genetic ancestry cluster associated with self-reported Caucasian donors. Roughly 5 DR-DQ haplotypes were treated as single units for association and clustering because of strong linkage in the cohort. All discovery cohort repertoires had been generated using a single sequencing platform.

In total, 600 or so healthy bone marrow donors made up the cohort. Cohort members were all nominally healthy when sampled, although unrecorded immune exposures were likely present. The donor was CMV seropositive and belonged to the group of over 250 seropositive cohort members. A peripheral blood sample was provided by each donor, and peripheral blood mononuclear cells were used for TCR beta sequencing. Genomic DNA extraction from the blood cell samples was performed with the Qiagen DNeasy Blood Extraction Kit. Library generation was performed with the immunoSEQ multiplex PCR assay. A mixture of 60 forward primers for TCR Vbeta segments and 13 reverse primers for TCR Jbeta segments was used in the multiplex PCR. Amplification of the CDR3 region of rearranged TCR beta genes was performed with a multiplex PCR assay on genomic DNA. The Illumina HiSeq System was used to sequence the amplified TCR beta libraries as 87-base-pair reads. In the source study's methods: Across the 600 to 700 repertoires, a later analysis counted about 81 million unique TCR beta chains, around 11 million of which were shared by at least two donors. Raw reads were error-corrected and collapsed into unique sequences by a nearest-neighbor algorithm in which closely related sequences were merged to remove PCR and sequencing errors. CDR3 sequences were aligned to IMGT reference sequences to assign V, D and J gene segments. Each retained sequence needed at least a six-nucleotide match to both a V gene segment and a J gene segment. Rearrangements were classified as productive when the CDR3 lacked stop codons and remained in frame with V and J, and all other rearrangements were classified as non-productive. CDR3 was defined by IMGT convention, running from the second conserved V-encoded cysteine to the conserved J-encoded phenylalanine. The earlier analysis of roughly 590 of the donors excluded any sequence lacking an unambiguous match to a single V gene segment. An earlier analysis of 450 to 650 of the donors called V segments functional above 56.7% productive rearrangements and segregating when the between-donor standard deviation exceeded 5%. To diagnose cytomegalovirus status from the catalog of TCR beta chain sequences, a statistical classification framework was built. A later analysis assigned V and J genes by comparing TCR nucleotide sequences with IMGT/GENE-DB human TR gene sequences. Using the TCRdist pipeline, a later analysis assigned CDR3 sequences along with most-parsimonious VDJ recombination scenarios. In a later analysis, every TCR beta chain was defined by the combination of its CDR3 amino acid sequence and its V-gene family, and reads without a unique V-gene family were dropped. In a later analysis, 550 to 650 highly shared, low-generation-probability nucleotide sequences were removed to address suspected cross-contamination and a sequencing artifact. In a later analysis, a clonal expansion index was calculated for each public chain from normalized within-repertoire ranks of inferred template counts. In a later analysis, generation probabilities were computed with a VDJ recombination model fitted to out-of-frame rearrangements, and the resulting probabilities were checked against IGoR. A later analysis scored TCR-TCR, TCR-HLA and TCR-CMV co-occurrence with hypergeometric tests, applying a repertoire-size bias correction to TCR pairs. A later analysis estimated false discovery rates by permuting HLA or CMV assignments 20 times. In a later analysis, co-occurring TCRs were grouped using DBSCAN, with TCRdist sequence similarity added in when clustering inside HLA-allele-positive subsets. Repertoires with fewer than 30,000 or more than 120,000 public chains, plus five repertoires with anomalous nucleotide sharing, were excluded from co-occurrence clustering. Not all clones reach the TCRdb copy of this immuneACCESS table, which keeps in-frame sequences only. Checked studies attribute under half of the gap to unresolved V genes and leave the rest unexplained. D and trimming come from the DNA, and the V and J calls and clone size come from that table. Present in this sample are around 100,000 clones, approximately 80% of which were seen just once. The leading ten clones occupy about 5% of the sample.

To note about this clone: The specificity of this receptor is unknown. One base away there is no much larger clone; base qualities are not given.

What the authors observed across the whole study: A later analysis associated around 16,000 TCR beta sequences with specific HLA alleles at a false discovery rate of 0.05. In both the original and validation cohorts, the classifier was reported to diagnose cytomegalovirus status with high specificity and sensitivity. A later analysis reported that several top co-occurrence clusters appeared linked to parvovirus B19, influenza, CMV and Epstein-Barr virus. Compared with the approximately 670-donor mean, donors in an Asian-associated ancestry cluster had fewer N-insertions in productive TCRs, according to a later genetic analysis. A later analysis found that HLA-associated TCR beta chains were more clonally expanded and had lower generation probabilities than equally common non-associated chains. In a later genetic analysis, a missense DCLRE1C variant was associated with V-gene and J-gene trimming of TCR beta chains, and the association was replicated in an independent cohort. Because some donors lacked HLA typing at each locus, the association tests relied only on the typed subset. Linkage disequilibrium might explain the correlated functional status among segregating V segments, but an unknown experimental factor could not be ruled out. In a later analysis, the rate of TCR association differed among HLA loci, with DRB1 alleles having the most associated TCRs and HLA-C alleles having the fewest. Only TCR beta chains were sequenced in this cohort, and the absence of alpha or paired-chain data limited detectable features. According to the authors, the approach could potentially be generalized to other disease states and immunological phenotypes. CMV serostatus was the only immune exposure information available for the cohort. A later analysis found that most CMV-associated TCR beta chains appeared HLA-restricted, with HLA associations seemingly driven largely by CMV exposure. The study listed over 150 TCR beta chains as associated with cytomegalovirus. A cluster of highly shared sequence variants was judged likely to be a technical artifact of the sequencing pipeline. When HLA alleles, especially DR and DQ, strongly co-occurred, TCR associations were difficult to assign to individual alleles. The presence/absence analyses assumed that sequencing depth was roughly uniform across donors, and that assumption may not be true. Because counts were too low, under 20 rarely observed V segments, including chromosome 9 orphons, were left out of the earlier analysis of some 640 of the donors. A further reported finding was that TCR beta sequences accurately predicted the HLA-A and HLA-B alleles for most subjects in the first cohort. Across donors, most TCR sequences were observed very rarely, whereas some public TCRs were present in many individuals. Broadly in line with IMGT annotations, most TCR beta V segments showed up in productive rearrangements about 87% or about 30% of the time in an earlier analysis of 450 to 600 of the donors. In vitro tests confirmed that three of the cytomegalovirus-associated TCR beta chains recognize cytomegalovirus antigens.

This receptor was identified in a woman younger than 45 in good health and CMV-seropositive. Sequenced sample: PBMCs.

The CDR3 region reads CSVGLAGGWYEYEQYF. The DNA sequence reads TGCAGCGTTGGACTAGCGGGAGGGTGGTACGAGTACGAGCAGTACTTC. The chain links TRBV29-1 with TRBJ2-7; 14 middle bases align to TRBD2. The germline V gene encodes CDR1 SQVTM and CDR2 ANQGSEA. The CDR3 sequence holds 16 residues, the cysteine and phenylalanine included. Of all the DNA, just the CDR3 is kept, 48 bases in frame from base 1. Unmatched junction bases come to 9, with V trimmed by 4 bases and J by 4 bases.